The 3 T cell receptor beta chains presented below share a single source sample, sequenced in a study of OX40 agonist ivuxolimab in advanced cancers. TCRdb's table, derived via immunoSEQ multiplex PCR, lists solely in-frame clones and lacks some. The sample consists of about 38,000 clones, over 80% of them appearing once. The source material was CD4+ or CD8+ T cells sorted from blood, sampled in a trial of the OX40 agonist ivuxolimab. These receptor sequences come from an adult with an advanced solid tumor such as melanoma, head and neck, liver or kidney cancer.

The DNA for the CDR3 is TGTGCCAGCAGTTCTAACAGGGGAGACCAGCCCCAGCATTTT. Its translation is CASSSNRGDQPQHF. The chain employs TRBV6-1 and TRBJ1-5; 7 bases align to TRBD1. The V segment lost 5 bases and the J segment 7 bases; nucleotides outside the gene matches: 8. The CDR3 loop spans 14 amino acids. The germline gives CDR1 MNHNS, CDR2 SASEGT.

The CDR3 DNA follows: TGTGCCAGCAGCGTAGGGGGCAGCCCCTTAGAGACCCAGTACTTC. Translating it yields CASSVGGSPLETQYF. The chain links TRBV9 to TRBJ2-5, with D possibly being TRBD1 (5 bases). The CDR3 loop spans 15 amino acids. The germline gives CDR1 SGDLS, CDR2 YYNGEE. V was clipped by 0 bases and J by 4 bases, with 13 bases between them.

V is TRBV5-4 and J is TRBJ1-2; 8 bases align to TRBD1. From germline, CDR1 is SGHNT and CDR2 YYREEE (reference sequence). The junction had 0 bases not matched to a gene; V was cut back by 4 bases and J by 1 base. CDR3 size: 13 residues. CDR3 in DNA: TGTGCCAGCAGCGGACAGGGTAACTATGGCTACACCTTC. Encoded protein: CASSGQGNYGYTF.